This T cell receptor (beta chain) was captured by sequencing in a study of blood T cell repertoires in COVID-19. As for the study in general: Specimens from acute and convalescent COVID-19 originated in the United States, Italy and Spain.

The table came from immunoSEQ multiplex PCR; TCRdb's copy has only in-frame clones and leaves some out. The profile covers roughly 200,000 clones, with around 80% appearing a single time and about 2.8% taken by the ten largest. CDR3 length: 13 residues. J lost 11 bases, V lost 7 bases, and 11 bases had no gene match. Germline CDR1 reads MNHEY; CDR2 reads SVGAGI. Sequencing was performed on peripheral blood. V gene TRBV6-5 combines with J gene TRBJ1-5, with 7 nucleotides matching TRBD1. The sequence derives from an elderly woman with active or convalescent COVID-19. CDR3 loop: CASIEGGRGAQHF. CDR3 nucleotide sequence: TGTGCCAGCATCGAGGGGGGCAGGGGGGCCCAGCATTTT.